A selection of T cell receptor beta chains follows, all from one sample in a study of sequential checkpoint blockade in melanoma. Clones were read by immunoSEQ multiplex PCR, and TCRdb kept only the in-frame ones, dropping some. In the table there are tens of thousands of clones, approximately 68% of which are singletons. Sequences were derived from CD8+ T cells sorted from blood (inferred from file names), sampled from a patient given nivolumab and ipilimumab in sequence. All receptors derive from a human donor with melanoma. Both conserved end residues are part of each CDR3. A D gene is named only where the DNA matches it firmly. Clone size is not always given. Where it is, it says once, few, many or a class for expanded clones.

NA	TRBD2	TRBV6-1	TRBJ2-5	CASSASSGGAGTQYF	TGTGCCAGCAGTGCCTCTAGCGGGGGGGCGGGGACCCAGTACTTC
few	NA	TRBV7-7	TRBJ2-5	CASSLESRWTAIGSTRETQYF	TGTGCCAGCAGCTTAGAAAGTAGGTGGACAGCCATTGGTTCTACGCGAGAGACCCAGTACTTC
once	NA	TRBV11-1	TRBJ2-7	CASSLETGGYEQYF	TGTGCCAGCAGCTTAGAAACCGGAGGGTACGAGCAGTACTTC
NA	TRBD1	TRBV28	TRBJ2-1	CASSTGGEDEQFF	TGTGCCAGCAGTACAGGGGGCGAGGATGAGCAGTTCTTC
NA	TRBD2	TRBV4-3	TRBJ2-3	CASSQDSLAGGPSTDTQYF	TGCGCCAGCAGCCAAGATTCGCTAGCGGGGGGGCCCAGCACAGATACGCAGTATTTT
NA	TRBD1	TRBV5-6	TRBJ2-7	CASSYGQEEYF	TGTGCCAGCAGCTATGGACAGGAGGAATACTTC
NA	TRBD1	TRBV2	TRBJ2-1	CASSLQGAPYNEQFF	TGTGCCAGCAGTTTACAGGGGGCCCCCTACAATGAGCAGTTCTTC
once	NA	TRBV29-1	TRBJ2-2	CSVDLAATGELFF	TGCAGCGTTGATCTCGCTGCGACCGGGGAGCTGTTTTTT
NA	TRBD2	TRBV2	TRBJ2-1	CASSETLAGLVNEQFF	TGTGCCAGCAGTGAGACCCTAGCGGGATTGGTCAATGAGCAGTTCTTC
NA	TRBD1	TRBV14	TRBJ2-7	CASSPWDRVSEQYF	TGTGCCAGCAGCCCCTGGGACAGGGTTTCCGAGCAGTACTTC
NA	TRBD2	TRBV2	TRBJ2-3	CASRENGGAGDTQYF	TGTGCCAGCAGAGAAAACGGGGGGGCGGGAGATACGCAGTATTTT
NA	TRBD1	TRBV5-1	TRBJ2-5	CASSLGGTGGRSQYF	TGCGCCAGCAGCTTGGGAGGGACAGGAGGACGTTCCCAGTACTTC
NA	NA	TRBV4-1	TRBJ2-3	CASSRLEYTDTQYF	TGCGCCAGCAGCCGCTTAGAATACACAGATACGCAGTATTTT
NA	TRBD2	TRBV6-5	TRBJ2-3	CASSYTSASTDTQYF	TGTGCCAGCAGTTATACTAGCGCATCAACAGATACGCAGTATTTT
NA	NA	TRBV16	TRBJ2-7	CASSQWDTGYYEQYF	TGTGCCAGCAGCCAATGGGATACAGGTTACTACGAGCAGTACTTC
NA	NA	TRBV6-5	TRBJ2-2	CASRDYTGELFF	TGTGCCAGTCGGGATTACACCGGGGAGCTGTTTTTT
NA	TRBD1	TRBV7-9	TRBJ1-1	CASTSGQSSEAFF	TGTGCCAGCACCTCGGGACAGTCCTCTGAAGCTTTCTTT
once	NA	TRBV5-1	TRBJ1-6	CASSLGDGGVFYSPLHF	TGCGCCAGCAGCTTGGGGGACGGGGGGGTTTTTTATTCACCCCTCCACTTT
NA	TRBD2	TRBV7-3	TRBJ2-3	CASSQERGGGASDTQYF	TGTGCCAGCAGCCAAGAGAGGGGCGGGGGGGCCTCAGATACGCAGTATTTT
NA	TRBD1	TRBV5-1	TRBJ2-1	CASSSGQGSYNEQFF	TGCGCCAGCAGCTCGGGACAGGGCTCCTACAATGAGCAGTTCTTC
NA	NA	TRBV5-6	TRBJ1-6	CASRQGLNSPLHF	TGTGCCAGCAGGCAGGGGCTGAATTCACCCCTCCACTTT
NA	TRBD1	TRBV4-2	TRBJ1-3	CASGTGRSGNTIYF	TGTGCCAGCGGGACAGGGCGCTCTGGAAACACCATATATTTT
NA	NA	TRBV5-1	TRBJ1-1	CASSYSKNTEAFF	TGCGCCAGCTCCTACAGTAAGAACACTGAAGCTTTCTTT
NA	NA	TRBV7-2	TRBJ1-1	CASASGRYTEAFF	TGTGCCAGCGCTTCGGGTCGGTACACTGAAGCTTTCTTT